The text below deals with one T cell receptor (beta chain). This sample stems from a study of T cells expressing NK-cell markers. About the study: CD3+CD56+NKG2C+, CD3+CD56+NKG2C- and CD3+CD56-NKG2C+ T cells, once sorted, supplied the TCR beta repertoires.

TCRdb reprocessed the 5' RACE reads and stores each CDR3 protein as one record, lacking DNA. The record lists 300,000 to 450,000 distinct CDR3 sequences, of which the ten most abundant hold roughly 5.2%. The germline V gene encodes CDR1 SGHDN and CDR2 FVKESK. CDR3 length: 15 amino acids. This clonotype originated in a man aged 18-70 years in good health. The rearrangement links TRBV14 to TRBJ1-2; TCRdb indicates TRBD1, and absent DNA this call remains unverified. The sample comprised blood T cells: a sorted CD56 or NKG2C T cell subset, CD4+ or CD8+ T cells, or bulk PBMC T cells (not recorded which). The CDR3 sequence: CASSQVGGGIYGYTF.